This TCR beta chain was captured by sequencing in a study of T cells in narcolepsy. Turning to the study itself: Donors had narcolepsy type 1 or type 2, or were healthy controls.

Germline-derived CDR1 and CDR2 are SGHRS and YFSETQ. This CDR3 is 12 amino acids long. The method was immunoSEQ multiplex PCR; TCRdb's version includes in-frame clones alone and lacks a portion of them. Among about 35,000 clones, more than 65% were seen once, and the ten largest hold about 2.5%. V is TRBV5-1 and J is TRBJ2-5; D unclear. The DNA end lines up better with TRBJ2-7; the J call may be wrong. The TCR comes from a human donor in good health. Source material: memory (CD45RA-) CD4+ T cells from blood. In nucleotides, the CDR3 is TGCGCCAGCAGCTTAGATGGGTACGAGCAGTACTTC. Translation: CASSLDGYEQYF.